The 19 T cell receptor beta chains presented below share a single source sample, sequenced in a study of T-cell reconstitution after alpha-beta-depleted transplantation in children. Unique molecular identifiers tagged the TCRbeta library. Each CDR3 protein gets one entry after TCRdb re-called the PCR reads with MiXCR. The sample lists 170,000 or so distinct CDR3 sequences, less than 8% occurring once. The specimen was PBMCs from the stem cell graft donor, collected from the stem cell graft. The receptors here all came from a human donor who donated a stem cell graft to a child with Wiskott-Aldrich syndrome.

This clonotype appeared many times. V and J are TRBV7-7 and TRBJ2-2; D is possibly TRBD1 (6 bases). Germline assignment: CDR1 SSHAT and CDR2 FNYEAQ (reference sequence). The CDR3 runs to 15 residues. Deletions cut 4 bases from V and 5 bases from J, with 14 bases between. The CDR3 DNA sequence: TGTGCCAGCAGCTCCCGGGAAGGGGGAACCGGGGAGCTGTTTTTT. Translation: CASSSREGGTGELFF. Full variable domain (outside the CDR3, taken from reference TRBV7-7 and TRBJ2-2): GAGVSQSPRYKVTKRGQDVTLRCDPISSHATLYWYQQALGQGPEFLTYFNYEAQPDKSGLPSDRFSAERPEGSISTLTIQRTEQRDSAMYRCASSSREGGTGELFFGEGSRLTVL.

This clonotype appeared many times. The chain recombines TRBV6-2 or TRBV6-3 with TRBJ2-7; D is unresolved. V shed 5 bases and J shed 3 bases, with 8 bases lying between them. The germline CDR1 and CDR2 sequences are MNHEY and SVGEGT. The CDR3 extends over 12 amino acids. The CDR3, as DNA: TGTGCCAGCAGTCTTGGGTTCTACGAGCAGTACTTC. It translates to CASSLGFYEQYF.

The rearrangement uses TRBV27 and TRBJ2-1, with 9 positions matching TRBD2. The CDR3 consists of 17 residues. Trimming removed 2 bases from V and 6 bases from J; junction bases left unmatched: 11. Looked up from germline, CDR1 is MNHEY and CDR2 is SMNVEV (reference sequence). Written as DNA, the CDR3 is TGTGCCAGCAGTTTACGGGTTAGCGGGAGTAGGGGCAATGAGCAGTTCTTC. Its translation is CASSLRVSGSRGNEQFF.

This clonotype was detected many times. The chain recombines TRBV6-5 with TRBJ1-1; 7 bases fit TRBD1. The CDR3 length is 15 residues. CDR1 is MNHEY and CDR2 is SVGAGI in the germline V gene. V lost 0 bases to trimming and J lost 1 base; unmatched junction nucleotides: 2. As DNA, the CDR3 is TGTGCCAGCAGTTACTCCGGGACAGCGAACACTGAAGCTTTCTTT. Encoded protein: CASSYSGTANTEAFF.

This clonotype was recorded many times. V and J are TRBV19 and TRBJ2-6, with a possible D match to TRBD1 (5 bases). Germline CDR1 and CDR2: LNHDA and SQIVND (reference sequence). V gave up 7 bases and J gave up 4 bases, with 14 bases separating them. This CDR3 comprises 15 residues. The CDR3 loop reads CASIAYGAGANVLTF. CDR3 in DNA: TGTGCCAGTATCGCGTATGGGGCCGGGGCCAACGTCCTGACTTTC.

This rearrangement joins TRBV30 to TRBJ1-6; 9 nucleotides line up with TRBD1. Per germline, CDR1 GTSNPN and CDR2 SVGIG (reference sequence). Trimming at V came to 4 bases and at J to 10 bases, leaving 8 bases not matched to a gene. This CDR3 region has 14 residues. The DNA of the CDR3 is TGTGCCTGGAAGGGGGACAGGGTATGGTCACCCCTCCACTTT. Its protein is CAWKGDRVWSPLHF.

This clonotype was counted only a few times. This chain connects TRBV5-1 to TRBJ2-7; a weak D match, TRBD1 (6 bases). Trimming left V 1 base short and J 4 bases short, with 12 bases between. The CDR3 has 14 residues. Germline V CDR1 and CDR2: SGHRS, YFSETQ. The CDR3 nucleotides read TGCGCCAGCAGCTTGACAGGGCACGGGTACGAGCAGTACTTC. It is translated as CASSLTGHGYEQYF.

This clonotype was observed many times. The chain combines TRBV20-1 with TRBJ1-4, with TRBD1 identical over 7 bases. V was pared by 3 bases and J by 5 bases, with 6 bases of the junction left unmatched. Germline assignment: CDR1 DFQATT and CDR2 SNEGSKA (reference sequence). This CDR3 contains 14 residues. The CDR3 reads CSARRGRTNEKLFF. In DNA form, the CDR3 reads TGCAGTGCTAGGAGGGGGCGGACAAATGAAAAACTGTTTTTT.

In its sample, this clonotype was seen a few times. This rearrangement joins TRBV5-1 to TRBJ1-6, with D possibly being TRBD1 (5 bases). CDR1 and CDR2 (germline): SGHRS, YFSETQ. V gave up 4 bases and J gave up 3 bases, with 11 bases separating them. CDR3 length equals 15 residues. CDR3 DNA sequence: TGCGCCAGCAGCATGGACACCGACTATAATTCACCCCTCCACTTT. It specifies CASSMDTDYNSPLHF.

This clonotype was counted many times. The gene calls are TRBV29-1 and TRBJ2-3; D is uncertain. V shed 3 bases and J shed 4 bases, with 11 bases lying between them. Germline CDR1 SQVTM, CDR2 ANQGSEA. The CDR3 runs 13 residues. This CDR3 is CSVEGSLSDTQYF. The CDR3 DNA reads TGCAGCGTTGAGGGCTCCCTATCAGATACGCAGTATTTT.

The V gene is TRBV20-1, the J gene TRBJ2-7; D possibly corresponds to TRBD2 (6 bases). The CDR3 consists of 14 residues. V shed 3 bases and J shed 0 bases, with 12 bases lying between them. In germline, CDR1 is DFQATT, CDR2 SNEGSKA (reference sequence). The CDR3 DNA reads TGCAGTGCTAGTAGGGGCGGGAACTCCTACGAGCAGTACTTC. This sequence encodes CSASRGGNSYEQYF.

This clonotype was counted at least ten times. V usage is TRBV29-1 and J usage is TRBJ1-2; 10 positions agree with TRBD1. CDR3 length: 14 amino acids. Germline trimming cut 4 bases from V and 2 bases from J; bases unmatched to any gene: 4. Germline lookup yields CDR1 SQVTM and CDR2 ANQGSEA. The chain's CDR3 is CSVAPGQGNYGYTF. DNA of the CDR3: TGCAGCGTTGCCCCGGGACAGGGGAACTATGGCTACACCTTC.

This clonotype was counted many times. The V gene is TRBV15, the J gene TRBJ2-5; no reliable D call. Germline lookup yields CDR1 LNHNV and CDR2 YYDKDF (reference sequence). The V end was cut by 9 bases, the J end by 5 bases, with 16 bases between. The CDR3 runs 13 residues. CDR3 loop: CATKRAHGETQYF. The CDR3 coding sequence is TGTGCCACAAAGAGAGCCCATGGGGAGACCCAGTACTTC. Complete variable domain (other parts from reference TRBV15 and TRBJ2-5): DAMVIQNPRYQVTQFGKPVTLSCSQTLNHNVMYWYQQKSSQAPKLLFHYYDKDFNNEADTPDNFQSRRPNTSFCFLDIRSPGLGDTAMYLCATKRAHGETQYFGPGTRLLVL.

With regard to this clonotype: Germline and junction disagree at one end, which may indicate a read error. The CDR3 nucleotides read TGTGCCAGCAGCTTATTTACTAGCGGGAGAGAGACCCGGTACTTC. It codes for CASSLFTSGRETRYF. The rearrangement joins TRBV7-9 to TRBJ2-5, with TRBD2 identical over 11 bases. CDR1 is SEHNR and CDR2 is FQNEAQ in the germline V gene (reference sequence). The CDR3 runs to 15 residues.

The CDR3 is CASSFDRGPFSSGNTIYF. The CDR3 bases are TGTGCCAGCAGCTTTGACAGGGGCCCCTTCAGCTCTGGAAACACCATATATTTT. This chain links TRBV5-6 with TRBJ1-3, with 8 nucleotides matching TRBD1. CDR1 and CDR2 (germline): SGHDT, YYEEEE. Germline trimming cut 2 bases from V and 0 bases from J; bases unmatched to any gene: 10. The CDR3 covers 18 residues.

This clonotype was seen ten or more times. The rearrangement links TRBV3-1 to TRBJ2-2; D gene unclear. This CDR3 contains 14 residues. Trimming took off 4 bases at V and 5 bases at J, with 11 bases between the two ends. In germline, CDR1 is LGHDT, CDR2 YNNKEL (reference sequence). CDR3 nucleotides: TGTGCCAGCAGCCCATTCGCAGGAACCGGGGAGCTGTTTTTT. Protein: CASSPFAGTGELFF. Full variable domain (outside the CDR3, taken from reference TRBV3-1 and TRBJ2-2): DTAVSQTPKYLVTQMGNDKSIKCEQNLGHDTMYWYKQDSKKFLKIMFSYNNKELIINETVPNRFSPKSPDKAHLNLHINSLELGDSAVYFCASSPFAGTGELFFGEGSRLTVL.

This clonotype appeared many times. For the CDR3, the DNA is TGCAGCGTTGTTTTTCAGGGGCGGGGTGACACTGAAGCTTTCTTT. This translates into CSVVFQGRGDTEAFF. V is TRBV29-1 and J is TRBJ1-1; D is perhaps TRBD1 (6 bases). Germline lookup yields CDR1 SQVTM and CDR2 ANQGSEA. The CDR3 loop spans 15 amino acids. Between the trimmed V and J ends, which lost 4 bases and 3 bases, there was a span of 18 bases.

This clonotype was recorded at least ten times. Here the CDR3 reads CASSHGTSYTYEQYF. CDR3 coding DNA: TGTGCCAGCAGCCACGGGACTAGCTACACCTACGAGCAGTACTTC. The chain recombines TRBV7-2 with TRBJ2-7, with 9 bases aligning to TRBD2. The CDR3 consists of 15 residues. Germline-derived CDR1 and CDR2 are SGHTA and FQGNSA. J gave up 2 bases and V 5 bases, and 7 bases lay outside the gene matches. Full variable domain (rest looked up from reference TRBV7-2 and TRBJ2-7): GAGVSQSPSNKVTEKGKDVELRCDPISGHTALYWYRQSLGQGLEFLIYFQGNSAPDKSGLPSDRFSAERTGGSVSTLTIQRTQQEDSAVYLCASSHGTSYTYEQYFGPGTRLTVT.

This clonotype turned up a few times. The rearrangement links TRBV24-1 to TRBJ2-1; TRBD2 matches 16 bases. The CDR3 has 21 residues. V trimming: 4 bases; J trimming: 7 bases; junction bases outside the gene matches: 18. Germline V gene lookup returns CDR1 KGHDR and CDR2 SFDVKD. In nucleotides, the CDR3 is TGTGCCACCAGTGACCCTAAAACCACAGGGGGACTAGCGGGAGGGCTGAATGAGCAGTTCTTC. It specifies CATSDPKTTGGLAGGLNEQFF.